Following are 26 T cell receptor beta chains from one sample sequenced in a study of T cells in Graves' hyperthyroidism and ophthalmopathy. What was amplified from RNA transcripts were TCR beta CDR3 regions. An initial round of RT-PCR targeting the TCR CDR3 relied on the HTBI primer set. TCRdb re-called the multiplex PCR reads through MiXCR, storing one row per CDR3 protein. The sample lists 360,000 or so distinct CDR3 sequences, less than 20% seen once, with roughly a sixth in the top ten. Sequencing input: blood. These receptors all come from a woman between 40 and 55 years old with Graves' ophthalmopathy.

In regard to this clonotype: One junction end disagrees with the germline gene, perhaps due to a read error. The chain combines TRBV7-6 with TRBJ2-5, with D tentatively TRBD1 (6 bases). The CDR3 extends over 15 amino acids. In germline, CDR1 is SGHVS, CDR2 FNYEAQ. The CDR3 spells CASSLNPGAGETQYF. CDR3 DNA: TGTGCCAGCAGCTTAAACCCAGGGGCTGGGGAGACCCAGTATTTC.

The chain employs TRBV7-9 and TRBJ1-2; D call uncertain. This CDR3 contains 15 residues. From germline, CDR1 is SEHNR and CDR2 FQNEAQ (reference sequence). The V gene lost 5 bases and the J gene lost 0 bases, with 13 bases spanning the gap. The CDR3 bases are TGTGCCAGCAGCCAACACGGATTAGCTAACTATGGCTACACCTTC. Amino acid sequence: CASSQHGLANYGYTF.

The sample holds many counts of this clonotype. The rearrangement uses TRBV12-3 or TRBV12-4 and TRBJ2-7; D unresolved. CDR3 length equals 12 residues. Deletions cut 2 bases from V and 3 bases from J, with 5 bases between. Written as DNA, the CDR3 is TGTGCCAGCAGTTTAAACCTCTACGAGCAGTACTTC. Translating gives CASSLNLYEQYF.

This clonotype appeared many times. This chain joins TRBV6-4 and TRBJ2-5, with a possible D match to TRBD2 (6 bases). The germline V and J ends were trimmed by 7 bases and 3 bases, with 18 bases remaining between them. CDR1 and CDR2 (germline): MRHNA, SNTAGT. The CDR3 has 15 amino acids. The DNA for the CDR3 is TGTGCCAGCATTAAGGGCGAAGCGGGCAAAGAGACCCAGTACTTC. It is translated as CASIKGEAGKETQYF.

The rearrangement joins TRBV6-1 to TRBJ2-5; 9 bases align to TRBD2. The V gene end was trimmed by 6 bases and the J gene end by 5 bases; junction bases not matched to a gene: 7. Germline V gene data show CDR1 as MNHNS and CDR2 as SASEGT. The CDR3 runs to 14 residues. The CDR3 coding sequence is TGTGCCAGCAGGGGAGCGGGAGGAGCGGAGACCCAGTACTTC. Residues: CASRGAGGAETQYF.

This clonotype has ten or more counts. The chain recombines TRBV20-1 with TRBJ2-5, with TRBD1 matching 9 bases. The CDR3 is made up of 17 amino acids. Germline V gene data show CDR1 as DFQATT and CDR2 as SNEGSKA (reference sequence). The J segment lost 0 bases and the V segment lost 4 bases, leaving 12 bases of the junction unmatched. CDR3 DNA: TGCAGTGCTAAGGTACTCCGGGACAGGGACTACCAAGAGACCCAGTACTTC. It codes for CSAKVLRDRDYQETQYF.

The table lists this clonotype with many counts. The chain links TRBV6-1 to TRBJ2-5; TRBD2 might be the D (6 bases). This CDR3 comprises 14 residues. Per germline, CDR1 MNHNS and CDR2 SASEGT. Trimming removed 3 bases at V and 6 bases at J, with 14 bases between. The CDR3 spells CASSDRDWGKTQYF. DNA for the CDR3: TGTGCCAGCAGTGACAGGGACTGGGGGAAGACCCAGTACTTC.

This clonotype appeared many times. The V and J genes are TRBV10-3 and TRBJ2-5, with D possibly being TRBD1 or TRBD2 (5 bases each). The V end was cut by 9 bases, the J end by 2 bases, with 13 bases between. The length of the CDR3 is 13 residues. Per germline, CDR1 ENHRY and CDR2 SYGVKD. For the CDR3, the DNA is TGTGCCATTACACCGGGACCACAAGAGACCCAGTACTTC. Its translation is CAITPGPQETQYF.

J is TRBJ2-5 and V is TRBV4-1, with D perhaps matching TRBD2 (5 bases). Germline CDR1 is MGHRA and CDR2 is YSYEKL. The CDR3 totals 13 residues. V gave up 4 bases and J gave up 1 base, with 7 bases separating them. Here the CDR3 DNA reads TGCGCCAGCAGCCTAGCGACCCAAGAGACCCAGTACTTC. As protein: CASSLATQETQYF.

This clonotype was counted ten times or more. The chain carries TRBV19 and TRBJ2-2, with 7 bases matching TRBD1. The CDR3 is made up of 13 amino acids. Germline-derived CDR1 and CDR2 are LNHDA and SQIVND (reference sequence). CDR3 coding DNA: TGTGCTTCGGGACAGATAATCACCGGGGAGCTGTTTTTT. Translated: CASGQIITGELFF.

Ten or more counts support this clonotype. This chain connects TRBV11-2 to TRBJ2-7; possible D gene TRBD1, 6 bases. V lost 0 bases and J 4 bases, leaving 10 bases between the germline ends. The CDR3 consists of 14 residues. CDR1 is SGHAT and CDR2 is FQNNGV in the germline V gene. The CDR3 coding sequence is TGTGCCAGCAGCTTAGAACAGGGTCGGTACGAGCAGTACTTC. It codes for CASSLEQGRYEQYF. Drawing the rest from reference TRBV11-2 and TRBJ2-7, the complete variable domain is EAGVAQSPRYKIIEKRQSVAFWCNPISGHATLYWYQQILGQGPKLLIQFQNNGVVDDSQLPKDRFSAERLKGVDSTLKIQPAKLEDSAVYLCASSLEQGRYEQYFGPGTRLTVT.

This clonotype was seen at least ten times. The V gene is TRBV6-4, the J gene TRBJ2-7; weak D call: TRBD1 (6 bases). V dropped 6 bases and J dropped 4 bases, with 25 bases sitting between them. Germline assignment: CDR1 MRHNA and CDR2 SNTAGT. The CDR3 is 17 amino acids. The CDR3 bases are TGTGCCAGCAGCCCCGATACCTTACGGGACACCCCGTACGAGCAGTACTTC. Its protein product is CASSPDTLRDTPYEQYF.

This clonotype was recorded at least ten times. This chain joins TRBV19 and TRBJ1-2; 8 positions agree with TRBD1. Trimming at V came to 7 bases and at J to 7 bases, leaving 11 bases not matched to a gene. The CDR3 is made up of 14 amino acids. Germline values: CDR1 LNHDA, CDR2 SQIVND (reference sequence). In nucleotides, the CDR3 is TGTGCCAGTAAGGGGGACAGGTTCCCTAGTGGCTACACCTTC. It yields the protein CASKGDRFPSGYTF.

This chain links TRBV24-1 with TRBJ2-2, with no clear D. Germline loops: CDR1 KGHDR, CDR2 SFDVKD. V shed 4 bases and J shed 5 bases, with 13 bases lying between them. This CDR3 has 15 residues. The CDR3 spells CATSESAVYTGELFF. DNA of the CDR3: TGTGCCACCAGTGAGTCGGCAGTATATACCGGGGAGCTGTTTTTT.

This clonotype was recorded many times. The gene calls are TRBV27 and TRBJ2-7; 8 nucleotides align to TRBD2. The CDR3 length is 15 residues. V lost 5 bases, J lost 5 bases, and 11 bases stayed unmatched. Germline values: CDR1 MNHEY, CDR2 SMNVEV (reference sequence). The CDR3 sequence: CASSAGLVVPHEQYF. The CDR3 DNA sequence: TGTGCCAGCAGTGCGGGACTAGTGGTTCCCCACGAGCAGTACTTC.

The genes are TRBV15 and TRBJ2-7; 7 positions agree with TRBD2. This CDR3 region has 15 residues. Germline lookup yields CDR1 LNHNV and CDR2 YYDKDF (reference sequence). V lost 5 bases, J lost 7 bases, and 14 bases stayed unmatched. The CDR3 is CATSGPAGLSDEQYF. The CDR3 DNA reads TGTGCCACCAGCGGTCCAGCGGGGCTATCAGATGAGCAGTACTTC. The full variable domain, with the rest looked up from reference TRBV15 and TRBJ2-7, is DAMVIQNPRYQVTQFGKPVTLSCSQTLNHNVMYWYQQKSSQAPKLLFHYYDKDFNNEADTPDNFQSRRPNTSFCFLDIRSPGLGDTAMYLCATSGPAGLSDEQYFGPGTRLTVT.

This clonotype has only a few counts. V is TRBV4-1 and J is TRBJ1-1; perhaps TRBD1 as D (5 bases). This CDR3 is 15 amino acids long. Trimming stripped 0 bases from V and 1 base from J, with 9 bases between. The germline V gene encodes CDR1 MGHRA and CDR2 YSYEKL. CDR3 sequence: CASSQEGGTNTEAFF. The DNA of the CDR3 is TGCGCCAGCAGCCAAGAGGGGGGGACGAACACTGAAGCTTTCTTT.

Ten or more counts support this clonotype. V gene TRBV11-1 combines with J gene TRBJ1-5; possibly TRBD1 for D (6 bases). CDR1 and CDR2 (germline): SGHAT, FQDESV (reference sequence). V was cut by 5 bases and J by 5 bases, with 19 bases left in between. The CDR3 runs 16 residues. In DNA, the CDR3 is TGTGCCAGCAGCCCCAGCAGCCAGGGACAACATCAGCCCCAGCATTTT. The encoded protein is CASSPSSQGQHQPQHF.

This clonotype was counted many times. For the CDR3, the DNA is TGCGCCAGCAGCTCGGGGCCAATCGTCTCGCTAGCCAAAAACATTCAGTACTTC. This encodes CASSSGPIVSLAKNIQYF. V gene TRBV5-1 combines with J gene TRBJ2-4; D may match TRBD1 or TRBD2 (5 bases each). This CDR3 is built from 18 residues. V was cut by 3 bases and J by 0 bases, with 19 bases left in between. The V gene's germline CDR1 is SGHRS and CDR2 YFSETQ.

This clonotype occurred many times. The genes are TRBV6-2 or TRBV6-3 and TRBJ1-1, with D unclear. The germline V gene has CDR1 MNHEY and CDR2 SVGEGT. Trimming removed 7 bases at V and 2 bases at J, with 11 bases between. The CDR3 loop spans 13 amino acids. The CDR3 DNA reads TGTGCCAGCAACCCCTATTTTAACACTGAAGCTTTCTTT. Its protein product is CASNPYFNTEAFF.

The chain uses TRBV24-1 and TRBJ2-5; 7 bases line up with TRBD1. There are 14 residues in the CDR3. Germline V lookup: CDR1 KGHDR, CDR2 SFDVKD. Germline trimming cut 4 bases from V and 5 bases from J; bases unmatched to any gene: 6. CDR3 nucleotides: TGTGCCACCAGTGAGGGACAGAGGTGGGAGACCCAGTACTTC. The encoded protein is CATSEGQRWETQYF.

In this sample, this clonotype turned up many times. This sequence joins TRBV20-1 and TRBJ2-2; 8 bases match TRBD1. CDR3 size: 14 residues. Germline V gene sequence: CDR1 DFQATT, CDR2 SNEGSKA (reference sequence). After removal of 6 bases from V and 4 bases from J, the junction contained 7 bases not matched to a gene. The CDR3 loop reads CSATTGVRTGELFF. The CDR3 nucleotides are TGCAGTGCGACGACAGGGGTACGCACCGGGGAGCTGTTTTTT.

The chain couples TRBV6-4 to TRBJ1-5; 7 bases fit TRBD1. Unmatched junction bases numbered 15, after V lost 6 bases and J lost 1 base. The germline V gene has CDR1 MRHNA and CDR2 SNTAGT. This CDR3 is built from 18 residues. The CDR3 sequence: CASRTGYTGTSSNQPQHF. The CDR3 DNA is TGTGCCAGCAGGACAGGGTACACCGGGACGTCAAGCAATCAGCCCCAGCATTTT.

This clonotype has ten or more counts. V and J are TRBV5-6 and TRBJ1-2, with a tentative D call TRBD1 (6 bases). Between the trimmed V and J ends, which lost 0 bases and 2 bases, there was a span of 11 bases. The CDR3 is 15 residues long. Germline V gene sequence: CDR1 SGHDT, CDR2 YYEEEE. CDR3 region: CASSLAGGTNYGYTF. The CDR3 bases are TGTGCCAGCAGCTTGGCCGGGGGGACAAACTATGGCTACACCTTC.

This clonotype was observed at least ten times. The DNA of the CDR3 is TGCAGTGCCCAAGACAGGGGGCGTCAGCCCCAGCATTTT. This translates into CSAQDRGRQPQHF. The chain joins TRBV20-1 to TRBJ1-5; 10 nucleotides line up with TRBD1. V shed 6 bases, J shed 6 bases, and the junction held 5 bases outside the gene matches. CDR1 and CDR2 from the germline V gene are DFQATT and SNEGSKA (reference sequence). The CDR3 length is 13 residues.

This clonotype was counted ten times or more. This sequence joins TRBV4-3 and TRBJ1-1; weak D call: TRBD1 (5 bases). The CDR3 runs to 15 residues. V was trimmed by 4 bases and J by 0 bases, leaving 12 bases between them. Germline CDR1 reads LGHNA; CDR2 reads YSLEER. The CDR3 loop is CASSPGAALNTEAFF. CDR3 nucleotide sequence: TGCGCCAGCAGCCCCGGGGCAGCTCTGAACACTGAAGCTTTCTTT.